The next 21 T cell receptor beta chains were all read from a single sample in a study of T-cell reconstitution after alpha-beta-depleted transplantation in children. Unique molecular identifiers were incorporated during preparation of the TCRbeta library. Via MiXCR, TCRdb re-called the PCR reads, giving one row per CDR3 protein. The sample holds approximately 300,000 distinct CDR3 sequences; around 10% are singletons and the top ten take less than 25%. Source: peripheral blood, taken 180 days after TCRalphabeta/CD19-depleted stem cell transplant. The receptors were sampled from a male patient aged 2-15 years who had a stem cell transplant for chronic granulomatous disease, so the T cells may come from the graft donor.

This clonotype appeared many times. The gene calls are TRBV3-1 and TRBJ2-2; 8 bases fit TRBD2. V trimming: 4 bases; J trimming: 6 bases; junction bases outside the gene matches: 10. The CDR3 extends over 16 amino acids. Germline V gene lookup returns CDR1 LGHDT and CDR2 YNNKEL (reference sequence). DNA of the CDR3: TGTGCCAGCAGCCCACTAGCGGCCCAGGGCGCCGGGGAGCTGTTTTTT. The encoded protein is CASSPLAAQGAGELFF.

This clonotype came up many times. The chain couples TRBV29-1 to TRBJ2-5, with TRBD1 identical over 8 bases. CDR3 size: 13 residues. Germline V gene data show CDR1 as SQVTM and CDR2 as ANQGSEA. V lost 5 bases to trimming and J lost 2 bases; unmatched junction nucleotides: 4. This CDR3 is CSVNDRGQETQYF. The DNA for the CDR3 is TGCAGCGTTAACGACAGGGGACAAGAGACCCAGTACTTC.

This clonotype came up many times. The chain links TRBV18 to TRBJ2-6; tentative D call: TRBD1 (6 bases). The V and J ends lost 5 bases and 0 bases respectively, with 23 bases between them. The germline V gene encodes CDR1 KGHSH and CDR2 LQKENI. The CDR3 runs to 20 residues. The CDR3 DNA follows: TGTGCCAGCTCATGGTTTTTTCCGCCAGGGGAAATCTCTGGGGCCAACGTCCTGACTTTC. Amino acids: CASSWFFPPGEISGANVLTF.

This chain connects TRBV29-1 to TRBJ2-7; either TRBD1 or TRBD2 may fit D (7 bases each). The CDR3 has 15 residues. Trimming pared 4 bases from V and 3 bases from J, leaving 19 bases between. Germline CDR1 and CDR2: SQVTM and ANQGSEA. Written as DNA, the CDR3 is TGCAGCGTTGCCCCCTTGGCAGGGGGGGTCTACGAGCAGTACTTC. Translating gives CSVAPLAGGVYEQYF.

Many counts were recorded for this clonotype. This chain connects TRBV12-3 or TRBV12-4 to TRBJ1-5; D unresolved. Trimming took off 2 bases at V and 7 bases at J, with 9 bases between the two ends. The CDR3 covers 13 residues. The CDR3 region has the DNA TGTGCCAGCAGTTTACGGAGAAACCAGCCCCAGCATTTT. This translates into CASSLRRNQPQHF.

About this clonotype: This may be a read error, as it is one base from a much larger clone. The V call is TRBV20-1, the J call TRBJ2-2; D is unresolved. V was pared by 2 bases and J by 9 bases, with 10 bases between. Germline V gene sequence: CDR1 DFQATT, CDR2 SNEGSKA (reference sequence). CDR3 length: 12 residues. The CDR3 is CSARIQTRELFF. As DNA, the CDR3 is TGCAGTGCTAGAATCCAGACCAGGGAGCTGTTTTTT.

The table lists this clonotype with a few counts. This rearrangement joins TRBV20-1 to TRBJ2-7; perhaps TRBD1 as D (6 bases). Between the trimmed V and J ends, which lost 2 bases and 4 bases, there was a span of 18 bases. The germline gives CDR1 DFQATT, CDR2 SNEGSKA (reference sequence). The CDR3 is made up of 15 amino acids. This chain's CDR3 is CSARLPGHLLYEQYF. The DNA for the CDR3 is TGCAGTGCTAGACTCCCGGGACACCTTTTATACGAGCAGTACTTC.

This clonotype was seen many times. This chain joins TRBV7-9 and TRBJ1-1, with D perhaps matching TRBD1 (5 bases). The V end was cut by 7 bases, the J end by 1 base, with 19 bases between. CDR1 is SEHNR and CDR2 is FQNEAQ in the germline V gene (reference sequence). The CDR3 contains 16 residues. CDR3 bases: TGTGCCAGCACCGAGGTTAGGGGCGCTGGGAACACTGAAGCTTTCTTT. It translates to CASTEVRGAGNTEAFF.

In its sample, this clonotype was seen many times. V and J are TRBV20-1 and TRBJ2-7, with D maybe TRBD2 (6 bases). The CDR3 covers 15 residues. V lost 1 base and J 6 bases, leaving 19 bases between the germline ends. The germline gives CDR1 DFQATT, CDR2 SNEGSKA (reference sequence). This CDR3 is CSARVTRESPREQYF. CDR3 DNA sequence: TGCAGTGCTAGAGTAACACGGGAGTCACCACGCGAGCAGTACTTC.

Ten or more counts support this clonotype. In nucleotides, the CDR3 is TGTGCCAGCAGCCAAGGGACCCTCGGGGGAACAGATACGCAGTATTTT. Protein product: CASSQGTLGGTDTQYF. The V gene is TRBV3-1, the J gene TRBJ2-3; possibly TRBD2 for D (6 bases). The CDR3 length is 16 residues. Germline lookup yields CDR1 LGHDT and CDR2 YNNKEL (reference sequence). Trimming pared 1 base from V and 3 bases from J, leaving 14 bases between.

The V call is TRBV7-3, the J call TRBJ2-3, with 7 bases matching TRBD1. CDR3 length: 16 residues. V trimming: 1 base; J trimming: 1 base; junction bases outside the gene matches: 5. In germline, CDR1 is SGHTA, CDR2 FQGTGA. The DNA for the CDR3 is TGTGCCAGCAGCTTAATCGGACAGGTCGGCACAGATACGCAGTATTTT. It yields the protein CASSLIGQVGTDTQYF.

This clonotype came up many times. The V and J genes are TRBV9 and TRBJ2-6, with 9 bases fitting TRBD2. The CDR3 is 18 amino acids. With 2 bases clipped from V and 3 bases from J, the junction kept 9 bases outside the gene matches. Germline loops: CDR1 SGDLS, CDR2 YYNGEE. The CDR3 DNA is TGTGCCAGCAGCGTTAGCGGGAGATCCCCGGTTGGGGCCAACGTCCTGACTTTC. Translating it yields CASSVSGRSPVGANVLTF.

This clonotype was detected many times. V and J are TRBV4-2 and TRBJ2-1; D not resolved. With 0 bases removed from V and 10 bases from J, the gap between germline ends came to 10 bases. Per the germline V gene, CDR1 is LGHNA and CDR2 is YNFKEQ. The CDR3 extends over 13 amino acids. In DNA, the CDR3 is TGTGCCAGCAGCCAAGATGTCTCTAACGAGCAGTTCTTC. Protein sequence: CASSQDVSNEQFF.

This clonotype appeared many times. V is TRBV7-2 and J is TRBJ2-7; D uncertain. The V end was cut by 4 bases, the J end by 2 bases, with 9 bases between. CDR1 is SGHTA, CDR2 FQGNSA, per germline. The CDR3 consists of 13 residues. This chain's CDR3 is CASSSTYTYEQYF. CDR3 DNA sequence: TGTGCCAGCAGCTCAACTTATACCTACGAGCAGTACTTC. Filled out from reference TRBV7-2 and TRBJ2-7, the complete variable domain reads GAGVSQSPSNKVTEKGKDVELRCDPISGHTALYWYRQSLGQGLEFLIYFQGNSAPDKSGLPSDRFSAERTGGSVSTLTIQRTQQEDSAVYLCASSSTYTYEQYFGPGTRLTVT.

This clonotype was seen ten or more times. The DNA for the CDR3 is TGTGCCACCAGCAGAGAATGGATCAGGGATCAGCCCCAGCATTTT. Translating gives CATSREWIRDQPQHF. The chain couples TRBV15 to TRBJ1-5, with a possible D match to TRBD1 (5 bases). CDR3 length equals 15 residues. V lost 0 bases and J lost 5, with 11 bases in between. CDR1 is LNHNV and CDR2 is YYDKDF in the germline V gene (reference sequence).

This clonotype was observed at least ten times. The chain's CDR3 is CASSLRGQGGETQYF. The CDR3 DNA follows: TGTGCCAGCAGCTTAAGAGGCCAGGGAGGAGAGACCCAGTACTTC. The chain recombines TRBV7-9 with TRBJ2-5; D is possibly TRBD2 (6 bases). V was pared by 2 bases and J by 4 bases, with 14 bases between. The CDR3 is 15 amino acids. In germline, CDR1 is SEHNR, CDR2 FQNEAQ (reference sequence).

This clonotype was picked up many times. The chain couples TRBV5-1 to TRBJ2-1; D remains ambiguous. The CDR3 consists of 14 residues. V lost 0 bases and J lost 4, with 8 bases in between. CDR1 SGHRS and CDR2 YFSETQ come from the germline V gene. The CDR3 protein is CASSLGSQYNEQFF. In DNA, the CDR3 is TGCGCCAGCAGCTTGGGGAGCCAATACAATGAGCAGTTCTTC.

This clonotype occurred a few times. The chain couples TRBV6-1 to TRBJ2-7; 10 bases match TRBD2. V was pared by 8 bases and J by 5 bases, with 12 bases of the junction left unmatched. Germline-derived CDR1 and CDR2 are MNHNS and SASEGT. The CDR3 is made up of 15 amino acids. In DNA form, the CDR3 reads TGTGCCAGCGCTCCCCTTAGCGGGGGGCGGGACGAGCAGTACTTC. Its protein product is CASAPLSGGRDEQYF.

This clonotype was seen repeatedly, ten times or more. CDR3 DNA sequence: TGCGCCAGCAGCATAACAGGGGGCAGGACTGAAGCTTTCTTT. Translating it yields CASSITGGRTEAFF. The J gene is TRBJ1-1, the V gene TRBV5-1; TRBD1 aligns across 9 bases. The CDR3 totals 14 residues. The germline V gene has CDR1 SGHRS and CDR2 YFSETQ. Trimming at V came to 4 bases and at J to 5 bases, leaving 6 bases not matched to a gene.

This clonotype was seen many times. The chain uses TRBV4-2 and TRBJ2-7; no reliable D call. CDR1 is LGHNA, CDR2 YNFKEQ, per germline. Trimming removed 1 base at V and 2 bases at J, with 9 bases between. CDR3 length equals 14 residues. The DNA for the CDR3 is TGTGCCAGCAGCCAAGCAGGCAGTACCTACGAGCAGTACTTC. As protein: CASSQAGSTYEQYF.

In this sample, this clonotype turned up many times. The chain links TRBV4-1 to TRBJ2-1; 9 bases map to TRBD2. The germline V gene encodes CDR1 MGHRA and CDR2 YSYEKL. Trimming removed 7 bases from V and 5 bases from J; junction bases left unmatched: 9. The CDR3 is made up of 15 amino acids. The CDR3 protein is CASISRRGGNNEQFF. The CDR3 bases are TGCGCCAGCATCTCTAGGCGGGGGGGAAACAATGAGCAGTTCTTC.